Each of the 22 T cell receptor beta chains below was sequenced from the same sample in a study of cytomegalovirus exposure and HLA in healthy donors. Using immunoSEQ multiplex PCR, the repertoire was profiled, and TCRdb retains in-frame clones only, with some absent. The sample has roughly 52,000 clones, roughly 90% seen once. The sequenced sample was PBMCs. All receptors come from a man in his late teens or twenties in good health and CMV-seronegative.

This chain connects TRBV10-3 to TRBJ1-5; 8 nucleotides align to TRBD1. The CDR3 is 18 residues long. V lost 2 bases and J lost 2; bases outside the gene matches: 11. The germline gives CDR1 ENHRY, CDR2 SYGVKD. The CDR3 reads CAISEAGPTGVGNQPQHF. CDR3 nucleotides: TGTGCCATCAGTGAGGCGGGCCCGACAGGGGTCGGCAATCAGCCCCAGCATTTT.

The V gene is TRBV6-1, the J gene TRBJ2-5, with D unresolved. Germline V gene data show CDR1 as MNHNS and CDR2 as SASEGT. This CDR3 has 13 amino acids. Trimming stripped 7 bases from V and 5 bases from J, with 14 bases between. The CDR3 is CASTPRGGETQYF. The DNA of the CDR3 is TGTGCCAGCACCCCCCGCGGTGGGGAGACCCAGTACTTC.

The chain carries TRBV7-2 and TRBJ2-5; TRBD2 matches at 7 bases. The CDR3 loop spans 15 amino acids. V lost 5 bases, J lost 1 base, and 7 bases stayed unmatched. Germline V gene sequence: CDR1 SGHTA, CDR2 FQGNSA. Here the CDR3 DNA reads TGTGCCAGCAGCCGCCTAAGCGGGGCCCAAGAGACCCAGTACTTC. The encoded protein is CASSRLSGAQETQYF. Drawing the rest from reference TRBV7-2 and TRBJ2-5, the complete variable domain is GAGVSQSPSNKVTEKGKDVELRCDPISGHTALYWYRQSLGQGLEFLIYFQGNSAPDKSGLPSDRFSAERTGGSVSTLTIQRTQQEDSAVYLCASSRLSGAQETQYFGPGTRLLVL.

There are a few counts of this clone. The chain links TRBV28 to TRBJ1-1; a possible D gene is TRBD1 (5 bases). This CDR3 comprises 14 residues. V lost 1 base to trimming and J lost 5 bases, with 11 bases between them. Germline values: CDR1 MDHEN, CDR2 SYDVKM. The CDR3 nucleotides are TGTGCCAGCAGTTTATTTCAGGGAGGGACTGAAGCTTTCTTT. Translating gives CASSLFQGGTEAFF.

V usage is TRBV28 and J usage is TRBJ2-5, with a weak D call TRBD2 (5 bases). The CDR3 consists of 14 residues. Trimming left V 6 bases short and J 2 bases short, with 13 bases between. Germline loops: CDR1 MDHEN, CDR2 SYDVKM. The CDR3, as DNA: TGTGCCAGCAGCTACGACGGGAAACAAGAGACCCAGTACTTC. Protein product: CASSYDGKQETQYF. Looking up the rest from reference TRBV28 and TRBJ2-5 gives the full variable domain: DVKVTQSSRYLVKRTGEKVFLECVQDMDHENMFWYRQDPGLGLRLIYFSYDVKMKEKGDIPEGYSVSREKKERFSLILESASTNQTSMYLCASSYDGKQETQYFGPGTRLLVL.

The V and J genes are TRBV7-9 and TRBJ1-2, with a tentative D call TRBD1 (5 bases). Germline V gene lookup returns CDR1 SEHNR and CDR2 FQNEAQ (reference sequence). V was clipped by 3 bases and J by 2 bases, with 13 bases between them. The CDR3 contains 15 residues. The CDR3, as DNA: TGTGCCAGCAGCTTTTTAGCGGGGGGAAACTATGGCTACACCTTC. Translation: CASSFLAGGNYGYTF.

This chain joins TRBV19 and TRBJ2-5; a weak D match, TRBD1 (5 bases). Germline CDR1 and CDR2: LNHDA and SQIVND (reference sequence). This CDR3 is 16 amino acids long. Trimming took 1 base from V and 4 from J, leaving 16 bases between them. DNA of the CDR3: TGTGCCAGTAGTATAGCCGCAAACAGGCTCCGAGAGACCCAGTACTTC. It is translated as CASSIAANRLRETQYF.

This clone was detected a few times. V and J are TRBV7-9 and TRBJ2-7, with 7 bases matching TRBD2. The ends lost 6 bases at V and 0 bases at J; junction bases unmatched: 5. Germline lookup yields CDR1 SEHNR and CDR2 FQNEAQ (reference sequence). This CDR3 comprises 14 residues. In nucleotides, the CDR3 is TGTGCCAGCAGTAAGGGCGGGAGCTCCTACGAGCAGTACTTC. As protein: CASSKGGSSYEQYF.

CDR3 DNA sequence: TGTGCCAGCAACAATGGACTAGCGGGGGATACGCAGTATTTT. Translated: CASNNGLAGDTQYF. The V and J genes are TRBV21-1 and TRBJ2-3; the D call in the table, TRBD2, was not verified against the DNA. TRBV21-1 is an annotated pseudogene. CDR3 length: 14 amino acids.

This clone was found once. The chain carries TRBV10-3 and TRBJ2-1, with a possible D match to TRBD1 (6 bases). The ends were cut back, 0 bases at V and 3 bases at J, with 15 bases in the middle. The CDR3 runs to 17 residues. Germline V lookup: CDR1 ENHRY, CDR2 SYGVKD. The CDR3 DNA is TGTGCCATCAGTGAGTCGAGTCAGGGGACAAACTACAATGAGCAGTTCTTC. It is translated as CAISESSQGTNYNEQFF.

This sequence joins TRBV6-5 and TRBJ2-3; 8 bases are shared with TRBD2. After removal of 4 bases from V and 6 bases from J, the junction contained 12 bases not matched to a gene. Per the germline V gene, CDR1 is MNHEY and CDR2 is SVGAGI. The CDR3 consists of 16 residues. CDR3 coding DNA: TGTGCCAGCAGTTCGGCCAGCGGGAGTGTAGGGGATACGCAGTATTTT. Translation gives CASSSASGSVGDTQYF.

The chain couples TRBV7-4 to TRBJ2-7; 11 positions match TRBD2. Germline V gene lookup returns CDR1 SGHVT and CDR2 SQSDAQ. V shed 8 bases and J 5 bases; nucleotides not matched to a gene: 14. The CDR3 covers 16 residues. The CDR3 reads CASGATSGISRDEQYF. In nucleotides, the CDR3 is TGTGCCAGCGGAGCGACTAGCGGGATTTCTCGTGACGAGCAGTACTTC.

DNA for the CDR3: TGTGCCAGCTCTCAGACTAGCGGGAGTGCCAATGAGCAGTTCTTC. It encodes CASSQTSGSANEQFF. The chain recombines TRBV18 with TRBJ2-1; 12 bases are shared with TRBD2. The CDR3 has 15 residues. Germline CDR1 and CDR2: KGHSH and LQKENI. V lost 6 bases, J lost 6 bases, and 6 bases stayed unmatched.

This chain joins TRBV2 and TRBJ1-5, with TRBD1 identical over 10 bases. J lost 0 bases, V lost 6 bases, and 11 bases had no gene match. The CDR3 is 18 residues long. Germline assignment: CDR1 SNHLY and CDR2 FYNNEI. The CDR3 loop is CASRGTGDMPNSNQPQHF. The CDR3 DNA reads as TGTGCCAGCAGGGGGACAGGGGATATGCCAAATAGCAATCAGCCCCAGCATTTT.

This chain joins TRBV11-2 and TRBJ2-5, with D perhaps matching TRBD2 (6 bases). The CDR3 runs 16 residues. In germline, CDR1 is SGHAT, CDR2 FQNNGV. Trimming left V 5 bases short and J 1 base short, with 17 bases between. CDR3 sequence (DNA): TGTGCCAGCAGCCCGACAGAGCGGGTCTCCCAAGAGACCCAGTACTTC. It encodes CASSPTERVSQETQYF.

The gene calls are TRBV7-6 and TRBJ2-3; 7 bases match TRBD1. The germline V gene has CDR1 SGHVS and CDR2 FNYEAQ. There are 13 residues in the CDR3. The ends lost 4 bases at V and 4 bases at J; junction bases unmatched: 2. The CDR3 coding sequence is TGTGCCAGCAGCTCCGACAGGGCAGATACGCAGTATTTT. Translating gives CASSSDRADTQYF.

This clone was found once. The chain employs TRBV5-6 and TRBJ2-7, with D possibly being TRBD1 (6 bases). Between the trimmed V and J ends, which lost 0 bases and 2 bases, there was a span of 9 bases. The CDR3 consists of 14 residues. Germline CDR1 is SGHDT and CDR2 is YYEEEE. In nucleotides, the CDR3 is TGTGCCAGCAGCTTGGGGACAGCGGCCTACGAGCAGTACTTC. Translation: CASSLGTAAYEQYF.

The rearrangement links TRBV2 to TRBJ1-1; a possible D gene is TRBD1 (5 bases). Germline CDR1 is SNHLY and CDR2 is FYNNEI. This CDR3 is built from 15 residues. The V gene lost 0 bases and the J gene lost 4 bases, with 12 bases spanning the gap. The CDR3 loop reads CASSEAPQGFTEAFF. The CDR3 coding sequence is TGTGCCAGCAGTGAAGCGCCCCAGGGTTTCACTGAAGCTTTCTTT. Supplemented by reference TRBV2 and TRBJ1-1, the full variable domain reads EPEVTQTPSHQVTQMGQEVILRCVPISNHLYFYWYRQILGQKVEFLVSFYNNEISEKSEIFDDQFSVERPDGSNFTLKIRSTKLEDSAMYFCASSEAPQGFTEAFFGQGTRLTVV.

The rearrangement links TRBV28 to TRBJ1-5; 10 nucleotides align to TRBD1. V was pared by 10 bases and J by 3 bases, with 12 bases of the junction left unmatched. Germline-derived CDR1 and CDR2 are MDHEN and SYDVKM. This CDR3 comprises 16 residues. This chain's CDR3 is CATRRGTGAFNQPQHF. CDR3 in DNA: TGTGCCACCCGACGGGGGACAGGGGCCTTCAATCAGCCCCAGCATTTT.

The rearrangement joins TRBV25-1 to TRBJ1-2; D not certain. Per germline, CDR1 MGHDK and CDR2 SYGVNS. V lost 8 bases and J lost 6, with 16 bases in between. The CDR3 covers 13 residues. CDR3 nucleotides: TGTGCCAGCCGTACCCCACTAGGGCATGGCTACACCTTC. Encoded protein: CASRTPLGHGYTF.

The V and J genes are TRBV10-2 and TRBJ2-3, with D unresolved. The ends were cut back, 5 bases at V and 4 bases at J, with 4 bases in the middle. The length of the CDR3 is 11 residues. Germline CDR1 and CDR2: WSHSY and SAAADI. The CDR3 spells CASSFADTQYF. CDR3 coding DNA: TGCGCCAGCAGTTTCGCAGATACGCAGTATTTT.

The chain couples TRBV5-8 to TRBJ2-5; 10 bases map to TRBD1. Germline V gene data show CDR1 as SGHTS and CDR2 as YDEGEE. The CDR3 is 15 residues long. The V and J ends lost 0 bases and 1 base, in that order; junction bases with no gene match: 0. The CDR3 protein is CASSLGDRGQETQYF. In nucleotides, the CDR3 is TGTGCCAGCAGCTTGGGGGACAGGGGCCAAGAGACCCAGTACTTC.